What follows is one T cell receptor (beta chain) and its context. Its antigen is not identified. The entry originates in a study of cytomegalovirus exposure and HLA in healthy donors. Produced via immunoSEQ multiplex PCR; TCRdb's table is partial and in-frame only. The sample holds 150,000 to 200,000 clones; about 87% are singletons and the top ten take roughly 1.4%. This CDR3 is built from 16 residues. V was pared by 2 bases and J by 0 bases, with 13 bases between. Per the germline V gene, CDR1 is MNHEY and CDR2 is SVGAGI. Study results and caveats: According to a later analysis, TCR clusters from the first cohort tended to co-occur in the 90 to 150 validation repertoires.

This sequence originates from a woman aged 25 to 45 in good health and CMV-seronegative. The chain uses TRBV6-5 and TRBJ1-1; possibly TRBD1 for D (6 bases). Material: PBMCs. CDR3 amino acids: CASSYVTGDMNTEAFF. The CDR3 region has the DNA TGTGCCAGCAGTTACGTGACAGGCGATATGAACACTGAAGCTTTCTTT.